This T cell receptor (beta chain) was profiled in a study of OX40 agonist ivuxolimab in advanced cancers. V was trimmed by 2 bases and J by 4 bases, leaving 8 bases between them. The CDR3 is made up of 13 amino acids. The V gene's germline CDR1 is KGHSH and CDR2 LQKENI. Clones were read by immunoSEQ multiplex PCR, and TCRdb kept only the in-frame ones, dropping some. The profile shows tens of thousands of clones, around four fifths of them singletons. The chain is built from TRBV18 and TRBJ1-2; D is unclear. Source: CD4+ or CD8+ T cells sorted from blood, taken in a trial of the OX40 agonist ivuxolimab. This clonotype was sampled from an adult with an advanced solid tumor such as melanoma, head and neck, liver or kidney cancer. The CDR3 region is CASSPGDPYGYTF. CDR3 nucleotides: TGTGCCAGCTCACCAGGCGATCCCTATGGCTACACCTTC.